This entry concerns a single T cell receptor (beta chain). The data are from a study of shared clonotypes between healthy human individuals. The germline V gene has CDR1 MDHEN and CDR2 SYDVKM. J lost 5 bases, V lost 3 bases, and 6 bases had no gene match. The CDR3 sequence is 15 residues long. Template amounts of roughly 0.3 ug DNA, tens of thousands of T cell genomes, were employed in unsorted PBMC replicate PCRs. Ten immunoSEQ deep assay plates were used to sequence the DNA of unsorted PBMCs. Profiled with immunoSEQ multiplex PCR; TCRdb holds only in-frame clones, not every one. The sample records some 500,000 clones, less than 80% being singletons.

The J gene is TRBJ2-2, the V gene TRBV28; 7 nucleotides agree with TRBD1. The receptor's source is a woman in her forties in good health. Some clones in this sample may be carry-over from other donors' samples. The sequencing sample was made of PBMCs. CDR3: CASSLGQGETGELFF. In nucleotides, the CDR3 is TGTGCCAGCAGTTTGGGGCAGGGGGAGACCGGGGAGCTGTTTTTT. Together with reference TRBV28 and TRBJ2-2, the CDR3 gives the full variable domain: DVKVTQSSRYLVKRTGEKVFLECVQDMDHENMFWYRQDPGLGLRLIYFSYDVKMKEKGDIPEGYSVSREKKERFSLILESASTNQTSMYLCASSLGQGETGELFFGEGSRLTVL.